This T cell receptor beta chain comes out of a study of blood T cells in healthy people across ages. Then a second PCR, running about 6 to 12 cycles, was carried out with a sample-barcoded 5' primer and a J-beta primer mix. TCRdb processed the 5' RACE reads anew with MiXCR; each CDR3 protein has one entry. This sample has about 680,000 distinct CDR3 sequences, with more than 40% found just once. Unmatched junction bases numbered 20, after V lost 5 bases and J lost 7 bases. This CDR3 has 17 amino acids. Per the germline V gene, CDR1 is DFQATT and CDR2 is SNEGSKA (reference sequence). This clonotype was recorded at least ten times.

The sequenced sample consisted of blood. The origin of this receptor is a woman aged 55-70 years in good health. This chain links TRBV20-1 with TRBJ2-1; 7 bases fit TRBD1. In nucleotides, the CDR3 is TGCAGTGCTCTCCTCCCCCCGGGTTGGGGCAGGGGGAATGAGCAGTTCTTC. Residues: CSALLPPGWGRGNEQFF.